Listed below are T cell receptor beta chains from one sample, sequenced in a study of cytomegalovirus exposure and HLA in healthy donors. Clones were sequenced by immunoSEQ multiplex PCR, and TCRdb holds only the in-frame ones, with some missing. The repertoire holds more than 90,000 clones, with about two thirds as singletons. Sequencing input: PBMCs. These receptors came from a boy younger than 18 in good health and CMV-seropositive. Both conserved end residues are part of each CDR3. The D gene is left open where the match is weak. The size entry is marked missing in some rows and otherwise reads once, few, many or a size class.

j_call v_call clone_size d_call cdr3_nt cdr3_aa
TRBJ2-7 TRBV18 few TRBD1 TGTGCCAGCTCACCGAGGACAGGGAGAGACGAGCAGTACTTC CASSPRTGRDEQYF
TRBJ1-4 TRBV7-9 - TRBD1 TGTGCCAGCAGCCAACGCGACAGGGGCGGTGAAAAACTGTTTTTT CASSQRDRGGEKLFF
TRBJ2-1 TRBV5-4 - TRBD2 TGTGCCTTAAGCGGGACTAGTATTAATGAGCAGTTCTTC CALSGTSINEQFF
TRBJ1-2 TRBV30 once TRBD1 TGTGCCTGGAGTCAAACAGGGGGCGCCTATGGTGGCTACACCTTC CAWSQTGGAYGGYTF
TRBJ1-1 TRBV9 few - TGTGCCAGCAGCGTAGCTACGGGGGGGGGCACTGAAGCTTTCTTT CASSVATGGGTEAFF
TRBJ2-1 TRBV7-9 once TRBD2 TGTGCCAGCAGCCCAAAGCCTAGCGGGAGGGCCTACAATGAGCAGTTCTTC CASSPKPSGRAYNEQFF
TRBJ1-2 TRBV7-2 - - TGTGCCAGCAGCTTAGAGCGGCGATTCTATGGCTACACCTTC CASSLERRFYGYTF
TRBJ2-7 TRBV6-5 - TRBD1 TGTGCCAGCAGTTACCTAAGACAGGGGGCGGTTTACGAGCAGTACTTC CASSYLRQGAVYEQYF
TRBJ1-6 TRBV19 - - TGTGCCAGTAGTGAGGATACCGCCTTAGGTTCACCCCTCCACTTT CASSEDTALGSPLHF
TRBJ1-5 TRBV28 few TRBD1 TGTGCCAGCAGCTTAGACAGGGGGCAACAGCCCCAGCATTTT CASSLDRGQQPQHF
TRBJ2-7 TRBV5-6 - TRBD2 TGTGCCAGCAGCTTAGGGGAGGGAGGGGAGCAGTACTTC CASSLGEGGEQYF
TRBJ2-1 TRBV30 - - TGTGCCTGGAGTGTAAAGGCGGGGAATGAGCAGTTCTTC CAWSVKAGNEQFF
TRBJ2-5 TRBV6-1 - - TGTGCCAGCAGTGAACTGGGCCGGGAGACCCAGTACTTC CASSELGRETQYF
TRBJ1-1 TRBV4-2 - TRBD1 TGTGCCAGCAGCCAGGAATCCGACAGGGTGTTTCGTGAAGCTTTCTTT CASSQESDRVFREAFF
TRBJ1-2 TRBV18 - TRBD1 TGTGCCAGCTCACCTAATACCGGGACAGACTATGGCTACACCTTC CASSPNTGTDYGYTF
TRBJ1-6 TRBV15 - - TGTGCCACCAGCCGAGGTGGAGACGATTCACCCCTCCACTTT CATSRGGDDSPLHF
TRBJ2-3 TRBV7-8 few - TGTGCCAGCAGCTTTACAGGAGATACGCAGTATTTT CASSFTGDTQYF
TRBJ2-7 TRBV14 - - TGTGCCAGCAGCCAACAAGGGGACGAGCAGTACTTC CASSQQGDEQYF
TRBJ1-2 TRBV6-1 few TRBD1 TGTGCCAGCAGTTGGACAGGGCGCTATGGCTACACCTTC CASSWTGRYGYTF
TRBJ1-5 TRBV6-4 - - TGTGCCAGCAGTCAGGAACTTAATCAGCCCCAGAATTTT CASSQELNQPQNF
TRBJ2-5 TRBV29-1 - - TGCAGCTCTATATTAGCGGCTGGCGGAGGGACCCAGTACTTC CSSILAAGGGTQYF
TRBJ2-5 TRBV5-4 - TRBD1 TGTGCCAGCAGCGAGAAACAGGGGGTGACGGAGACCCAGTACTTC CASSEKQGVTETQYF
TRBJ1-5 TRBV4-3 - - TGCGCCAGCAGCCAAGATCTCAAGCTGAATCAGCCCCAGCATTTT CASSQDLKLNQPQHF
TRBJ1-2 TRBV5-4 - TRBD1 TGTGCCAGCAGCCTTTCAGGGACAGCACGTCTCTATGGCTACACCTTC CASSLSGTARLYGYTF
TRBJ2-1 TRBV6-5 - - TGTGCCAGCAGTTTCGGGGGTGAGCAGTTCTTC CASSFGGEQFF
TRBJ2-7 TRBV27 - TRBD1 TGTGCCAGCAGTCGGGCAGGGGGCTGCGAGCAGTACTTC CASSRAGGCEQYF
TRBJ2-7 TRBV23-1 - - TGCGCCAGCAGCCGCCCGACAGGTCTAAGCCACGAGCAGTACTTC CASSRPTGLSHEQYF
TRBJ1-1 TRBV28 - - TGTGCCAGCAGTTTATTCGGCCCAAGGGGCTTGGTAGCTTTCTTT CASSLFGPRGLVAFF
TRBJ1-2 TRBV7-8 few - TGTGCCAGCAGCTTAGGGACAGCAGGAGTAGGCTACACCTTC CASSLGTAGVGYTF
TRBJ2-1 TRBV4-1 - TRBD2 TGCGCCAGCAGCCACGGACTAGCGGGGTTCCTTCTCAATGAGCAGTTCTTC CASSHGLAGFLLNEQFF
TRBJ1-2 TRBV7-6 once TRBD1 TGTGCCAGCAGCCCGGGGACAGGGGGCAACGGCTACACCTTC CASSPGTGGNGYTF
TRBJ2-3 TRBV2 - TRBD2 TGTGCCAGCAGTGAAGCGCGGGGGGCCGTGGTCACGCAGTATTTT CASSEARGAVVTQYF
TRBJ1-6 TRBV5-4 - - TGTGCCAGCAGCTTAGGGAGCCCAATGGGACCCCTCCACTTT CASSLGSPMGPLHF
TRBJ2-1 TRBV30 - TRBD2 TGTGCCTGGAGTGTAGGGGGACTAGCTATTGAGCAGTTCTTC CAWSVGGLAIEQFF
TRBJ1-1 TRBV29-1 once TRBD1 TGCAGCGTGGACCCGGGACAGGAGGTAAACACTGAAGCTTTCTTT CSVDPGQEVNTEAFF
TRBJ2-3 TRBV6-5 - TRBD1 TGTGCCAGCAGTACTGGGACAGACACAGATACGCAGTATTTT CASSTGTDTDTQYF
TRBJ2-7 TRBV29-1 few TRBD1 TGCAGCGTTAACAAACGGGGGACAGGGCACTACGAGCAGTACTTC CSVNKRGTGHYEQYF
TRBJ1-2 TRBV9 - - TGTGCCAGCAGCGTTTCGGAGGGGTTGGGTGGCTACACCTTC CASSVSEGLGGYTF
TRBJ1-1 TRBV7-2 few TRBD1 TGTGCCAGCAGCTTTAGACAGGGCAACACTGAAGCTTTCTTT CASSFRQGNTEAFF
TRBJ2-7 TRBV7-3 - - TGTGCCAGCAGCTTAGACGGGGTTAGCTCCTACGAGCAGTACTTC CASSLDGVSSYEQYF
TRBJ2-3 TRBV2 - - TGTGCCAGCTCGTTGTACACAGATACGCAGTATTTT CASSLYTDTQYF
TRBJ2-7 TRBV7-8 - TRBD1 TGTGCCAGCAGACTGACAGGGGGCGAAGGCGAGCAGTACTTC CASRLTGGEGEQYF
TRBJ2-7 TRBV9 few - TGTGCCAGCAGCGTAGAGGGACACTCCTACGAGCAGTACTTC CASSVEGHSYEQYF
TRBJ1-2 TRBV14 - - TGTGCCAGCAGCCAAGATGAGGTTGGAGTCGGCTACACCTTC CASSQDEVGVGYTF
TRBJ2-7 TRBV21-1 - - TGTGCCAGCAGACAGGGGAGGACCTACGAGCAGTACTTC CASRQGRTYEQYF
TRBJ1-2 TRBV6-1 - - TGTGCCAGCAGTGACCCGGTGGGGACACTAAACTATGGCTACACCTTC CASSDPVGTLNYGYTF
TRBJ2-4 TRBV9 - - TGTGCCAGCAGCGTATACGTAGAGGGAAACAAAAACATTCAGTACTTC CASSVYVEGNKNIQYF
TRBJ2-4 TRBV30 - - TGTGCCTGGAGTAGCAATTTGAAACTAGCCAACATTCAGTACTTC CAWSSNLKLANIQYF
TRBJ2-6 TRBV6-5 - - TGTGCCAGCAGCCAAGAGGTCTCCGGGGCCAACGTCCTGACTTTC CASSQEVSGANVLTF
TRBJ2-1 TRBV9 - TRBD2 TGTGCCAGCAGTCGAGCGGGGGGTAATAATGAGCAGTTCTTC CASSRAGGNNEQFF
TRBJ2-5 TRBV25-1 - - TGTGCCAGCAGTGAATATACTAAACAAGAGACCCAGTACTTC CASSEYTKQETQYF
TRBJ2-7 TRBV29-1 - TRBD2 TGCAGCGTTCTGACTAGCGGGGGCCCCGGGGAGCAGTACTTC CSVLTSGGPGEQYF
TRBJ2-5 TRBV11-2 - TRBD1 TGTGCCAGCAGCCCAGACAGGGTGAGAGAGACCCAGTACTTC CASSPDRVRETQYF
TRBJ2-2 TRBV30 - - TGTGCCTGGAGTGTAGCAGGCGCGAACACCGGGGAGCTGTTTTTT CAWSVAGANTGELFF
TRBJ2-7 TRBV19 - TRBD1 TGTGCCAGTAGTACCACAGGGGGAGTCCCCTACGAGCAGTACTTC CASSTTGGVPYEQYF
TRBJ2-3 TRBV6-5 once - TGTGCCAGCAGTTTCGGTAGCGGCTATGGGGAAGATACGCAGTATTTT CASSFGSGYGEDTQYF
TRBJ1-3 TRBV6-1 - TRBD1 TGTGCCAGCAGTGCTAACCGACAGGGAACACGAGGAAACACCATATATTTT CASSANRQGTRGNTIYF
TRBJ1-5 TRBV7-9 - - TGTGCCTCCGGGAGGGTTGGCAATCAGCCCCAGCATTTT CASGRVGNQPQHF